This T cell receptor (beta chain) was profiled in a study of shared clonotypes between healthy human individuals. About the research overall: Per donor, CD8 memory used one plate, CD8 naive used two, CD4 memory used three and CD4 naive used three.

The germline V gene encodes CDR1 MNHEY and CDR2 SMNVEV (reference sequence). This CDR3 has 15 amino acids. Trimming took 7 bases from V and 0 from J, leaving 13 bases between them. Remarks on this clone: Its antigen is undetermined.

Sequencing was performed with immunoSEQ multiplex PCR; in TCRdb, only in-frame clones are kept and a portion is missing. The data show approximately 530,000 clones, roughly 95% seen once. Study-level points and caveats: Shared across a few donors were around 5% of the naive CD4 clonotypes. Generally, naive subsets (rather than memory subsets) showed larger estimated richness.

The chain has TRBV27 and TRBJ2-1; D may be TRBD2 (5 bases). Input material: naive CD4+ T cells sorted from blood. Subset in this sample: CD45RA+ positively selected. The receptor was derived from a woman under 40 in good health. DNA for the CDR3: TGTGCCAGCACCCGGAGCGGAAGCTCCTACAATGAGCAGTTCTTC. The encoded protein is CASTRSGSSYNEQFF.